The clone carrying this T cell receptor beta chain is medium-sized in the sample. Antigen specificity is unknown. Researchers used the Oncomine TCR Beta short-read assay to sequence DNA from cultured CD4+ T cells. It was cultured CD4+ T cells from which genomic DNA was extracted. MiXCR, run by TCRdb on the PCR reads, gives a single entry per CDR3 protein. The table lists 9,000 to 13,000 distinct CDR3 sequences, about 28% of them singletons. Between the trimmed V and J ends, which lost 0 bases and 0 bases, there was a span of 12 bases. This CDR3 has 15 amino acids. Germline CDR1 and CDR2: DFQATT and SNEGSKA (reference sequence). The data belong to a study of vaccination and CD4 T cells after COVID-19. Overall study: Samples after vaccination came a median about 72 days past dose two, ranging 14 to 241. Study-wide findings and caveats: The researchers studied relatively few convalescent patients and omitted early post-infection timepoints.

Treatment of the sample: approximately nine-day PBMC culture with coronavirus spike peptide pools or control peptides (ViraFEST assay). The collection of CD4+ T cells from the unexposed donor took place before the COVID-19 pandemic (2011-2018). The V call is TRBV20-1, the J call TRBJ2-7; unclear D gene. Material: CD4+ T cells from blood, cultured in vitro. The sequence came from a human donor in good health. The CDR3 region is CSARDPRRGSYEQYF. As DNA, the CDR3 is TGCAGTGCTAGAGATCCTCGGCGAGGCTCCTACGAGCAGTACTTC.